This T cell receptor beta chain was sequenced for a study of CD8 T cells in ankylosing spondylitis. TCRdb reprocessed the 5' RACE reads via MiXCR and lists one record per CDR3 protein. Of a few hundred thousand distinct CDR3 sequences in the sample, 20% to 25% are singletons; the top ten hold roughly a sixth. Worth noting for this clonotype: Its antigen is undetermined.

Whole-study findings and limits: Blood from ankylosing spondylitis patients appeared to carry a characteristic roughly 8-variant TCR beta motif. From matched ankylosing spondylitis synovial fluid, disease-linked clones were reportedly recovered at significantly enriched levels.

This clonotype was obtained from a male donor with ankylosing spondylitis. The sequencing sample was made of blood, either unsorted or a sorted T cell fraction (not recorded which).

CDR3 DNA: TGCAGTGCATCCGGGACTAGCGGGAGACTGAATGAGCAGTTCTTC. It specifies CSASGTSGRLNEQFF. This chain links TRBV20-1 with TRBJ2-1, with 14 positions matching TRBD2. Per germline, CDR1 DFQATT and CDR2 SNEGSKA (reference sequence). There are 15 residues in the CDR3. The V segment lost 6 bases and the J segment 7 bases; nucleotides outside the gene matches: 8.